This T cell receptor beta chain was obtained from a study of post-analysis software for immune sequencing data. Across the study: Patients had relapsing-remitting, secondary progressive or progressive-relapsing multiple sclerosis; some lacked subtype.

TCR beta cDNA libraries had unique molecular identifiers. Once about 0.85 to 10 million T cells were used, 400,000 to 550,000 cDNA molecules resulted. A single record per CDR3 protein comes from TCRdb applying MiXCR to the PCR reads. There are hundreds of thousands of distinct CDR3 sequences in the sample; 30% occur only once, and roughly 0.57% lies in the top ten. The sequence was collected from a girl aged 5-17 years with multiple sclerosis. Sequencing was performed on blood.

The CDR3 spells CASSPNRGREYF. The CDR3 nucleotides read TGTGCCAGCAGCCCGAACCGGGGCCGCGAGTACTTC. This chain joins TRBV5-6 and TRBJ2-5; D tentatively reads TRBD1 or TRBD2 (5 bases each). This CDR3 has 12 amino acids. Trimming removed 4 bases at V and 12 bases at J, with 16 bases between. The germline V gene encodes CDR1 SGHDT and CDR2 YYEEEE.